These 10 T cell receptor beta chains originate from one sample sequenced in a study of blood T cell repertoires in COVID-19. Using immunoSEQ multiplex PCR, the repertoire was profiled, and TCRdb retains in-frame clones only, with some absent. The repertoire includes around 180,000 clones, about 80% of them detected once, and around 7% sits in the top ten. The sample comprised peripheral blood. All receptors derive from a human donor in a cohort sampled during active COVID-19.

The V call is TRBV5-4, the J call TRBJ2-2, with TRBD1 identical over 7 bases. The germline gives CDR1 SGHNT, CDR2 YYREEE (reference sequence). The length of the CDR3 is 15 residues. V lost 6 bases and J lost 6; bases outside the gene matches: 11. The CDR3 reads CASTWGQFEAGELFF. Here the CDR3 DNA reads TGTGCCAGCACCTGGGGACAGTTTGAGGCCGGGGAGCTGTTTTTT.

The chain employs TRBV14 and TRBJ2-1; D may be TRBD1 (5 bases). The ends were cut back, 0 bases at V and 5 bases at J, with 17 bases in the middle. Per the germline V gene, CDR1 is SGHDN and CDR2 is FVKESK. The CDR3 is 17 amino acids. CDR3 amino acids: CASSQDWGNINHNEQFF. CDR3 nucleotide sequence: TGTGCCAGCAGCCAAGATTGGGGCAATATCAATCACAATGAGCAGTTCTTC.

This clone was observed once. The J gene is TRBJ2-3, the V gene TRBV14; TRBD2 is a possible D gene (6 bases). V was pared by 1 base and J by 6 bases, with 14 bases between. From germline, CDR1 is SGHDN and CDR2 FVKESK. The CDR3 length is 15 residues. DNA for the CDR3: TGTGCCAGCAGCCAAGGGACTACTCAAGGGGATACGCAGTATTTT. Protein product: CASSQGTTQGDTQYF. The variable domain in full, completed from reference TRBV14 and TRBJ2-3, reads EAGVTQFPSHSVIEKGQTVTLRCDPISGHDNLYWYRRVMGKEIKFLLHFVKESKQDESGMPNNRFLAERTGGTYSTLKVQPAELEDSGVYFCASSQGTTQGDTQYFGPGTRLTVL.

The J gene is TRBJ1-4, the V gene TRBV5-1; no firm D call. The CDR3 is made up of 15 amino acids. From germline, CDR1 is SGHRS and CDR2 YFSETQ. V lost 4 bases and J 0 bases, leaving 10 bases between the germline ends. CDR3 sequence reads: CASSGPAATNEKLFF. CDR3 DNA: TGCGCCAGCAGCGGGCCAGCCGCAACTAATGAAAAACTGTTTTTT.

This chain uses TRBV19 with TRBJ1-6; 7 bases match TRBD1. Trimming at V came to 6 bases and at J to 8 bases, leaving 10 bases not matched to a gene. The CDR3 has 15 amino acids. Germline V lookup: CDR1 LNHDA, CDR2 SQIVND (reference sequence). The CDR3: CASSRTGENDSPLHF. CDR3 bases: TGTGCCAGTAGCCGAACAGGGGAGAACGATTCACCCCTCCACTTT. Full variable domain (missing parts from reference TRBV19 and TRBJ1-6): DGGITQSPKYLFRKEGQNVTLSCEQNLNHDAMYWYRQDPGQGLRLIYYSQIVNDFQKGDIAEGYSVSREKKESFPLTVTSAQKNPTAFYLCASSRTGENDSPLHFGNGTRLTVT.

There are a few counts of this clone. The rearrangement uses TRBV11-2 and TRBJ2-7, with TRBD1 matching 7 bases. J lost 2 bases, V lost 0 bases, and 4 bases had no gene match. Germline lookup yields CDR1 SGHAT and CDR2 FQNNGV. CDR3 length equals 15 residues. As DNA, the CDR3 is TGTGCCAGCAGCTTAGATGGACAGGCTACCTACGAGCAGTACTTC. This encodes CASSLDGQATYEQYF. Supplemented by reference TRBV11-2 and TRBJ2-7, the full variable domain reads EAGVAQSPRYKIIEKRQSVAFWCNPISGHATLYWYQQILGQGPKLLIQFQNNGVVDDSQLPKDRFSAERLKGVDSTLKIQPAKLEDSAVYLCASSLDGQATYEQYFGPGTRLTVT.

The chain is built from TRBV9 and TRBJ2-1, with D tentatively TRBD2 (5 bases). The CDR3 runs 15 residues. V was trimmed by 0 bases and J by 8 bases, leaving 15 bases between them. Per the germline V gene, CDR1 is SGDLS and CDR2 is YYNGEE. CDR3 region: CASSVGLANEDEQFF. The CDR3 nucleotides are TGTGCCAGCAGCGTAGGGCTAGCCAACGAAGATGAGCAGTTCTTC.

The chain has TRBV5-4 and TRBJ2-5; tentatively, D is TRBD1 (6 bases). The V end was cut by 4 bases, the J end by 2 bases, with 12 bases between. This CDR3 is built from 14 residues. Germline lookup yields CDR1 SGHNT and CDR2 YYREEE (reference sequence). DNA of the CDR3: TGTGCCAGCAGCGGTGACAGGCAACAAGAGACCCAGTACTTC. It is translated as CASSGDRQQETQYF.

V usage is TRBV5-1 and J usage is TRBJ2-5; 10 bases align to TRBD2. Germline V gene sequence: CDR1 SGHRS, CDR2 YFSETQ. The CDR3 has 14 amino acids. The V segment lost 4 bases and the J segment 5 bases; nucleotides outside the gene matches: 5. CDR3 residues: CASSGGTSVETQYF. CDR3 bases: TGCGCCAGCAGCGGAGGGACTAGCGTTGAGACCCAGTACTTC. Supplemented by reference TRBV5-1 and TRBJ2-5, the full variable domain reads KAGVTQTPRYLIKTRGQQVTLSCSPISGHRSVSWYQQTPGQGLQFLFEYFSETQRNKGNFPGRFSGRQFSNSRSEMNVSTLELGDSALYLCASSGGTSVETQYFGPGTRLLVL.

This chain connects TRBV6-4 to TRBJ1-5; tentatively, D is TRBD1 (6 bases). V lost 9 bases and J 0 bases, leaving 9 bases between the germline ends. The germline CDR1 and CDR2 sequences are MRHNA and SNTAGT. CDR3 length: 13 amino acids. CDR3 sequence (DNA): TGTGCCAGGGGACACCTTAGCAATCAGCCCCAGCATTTT. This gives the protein CARGHLSNQPQHF.